This T cell receptor (beta chain) was captured by sequencing in a study of T cell responses to AZD1222 COVID-19 vaccine. Study-level points and caveats: Just 5 to 7 people given AZD1222 tested seropositive at baseline.

Investigators merged groups given second doses at roughly 4 or roughly 12 weeks. Measured with immunoSEQ multiplex PCR; TCRdb has only the in-frame clones, and not every one. The sample shows about 140,000 clones, about 90% of them seen only once. In the case of this clone: Its antigen is as yet unknown. Mismatch with germline at one junction end may stem from a read error.

The CDR3 has 12 amino acids. The sequence derives from an adult who received the AZD1222 COVID-19 vaccine. The rearrangement uses TRBV23-1 and TRBJ1-6, with TRBD1 matching 8 bases. TRBV23-1 belongs to the ORF category, with a function that is uncertain. The specimen was peripheral blood, collected 28 days after the second AZD1222 dose. The CDR3 protein is CASSLPSAGGPF. DNA for the CDR3: TGCGCCAGCAGTCTCCCCTCGGCAGGGGGCCCCTTT.